This entry features one TCR beta chain sequence. Its antigen is unidentified. In germline, CDR1 is MDHEN, CDR2 SYDVKM. V was cut by 6 bases and J by 4 bases, with 12 bases left in between. This CDR3 region has 13 residues. This record comes from a study of T cell responses to AZD1222 COVID-19 vaccine. Findings and caveats of the study: The study found vaccine-associated CD4 TCRs spanning spike, dominant at 160-218 and 743-854. Spike-specific TCR breadth rose after two AZD1222 doses, and depth rose as well. The donors showed a predominance of white British ancestry and of females, with possible underestimation of clonal diversity.

Assay used: immunoSEQ multiplex PCR; TCRdb lists only in-frame clones, some missing. In the table there are more than 60,000 clones, roughly 85% of which are singletons. This TCR was recovered from an adult who received the AZD1222 COVID-19 vaccine. The genes are TRBV28 and TRBJ1-2; perhaps TRBD1 as D (5 bases). Material: peripheral blood, obtained 28 days after the second AZD1222 dose. CDR3 DNA: TGTGCCAGCAGCTGGGGCACCGGCTATGGCTACACCTTC. This gives the protein CASSWGTGYGYTF.